This T cell receptor beta chain was sequenced during a study of T cells after yellow fever vaccination. General study results and limits: CD4 and CD8 compartments shared a small share of clonotypes.

TCRdb re-derived calls from the 5' RACE reads in MiXCR, one entry per CDR3 protein. Among more than 350,000 distinct CDR3 sequences listed, more than 9% were seen once. With V trimmed by 1 base and J by 2 bases, 4 bases remained unmatched. The CDR3 runs to 15 residues. Germline values: CDR1 SGHTA, CDR2 FQGNSA. This clonotype is a singleton in its sample. Its antigen is undetermined. The TCR sequence derives from a man younger than 35 who received the YFV17D yellow fever vaccine. The V gene is TRBV7-2, the J gene TRBJ1-1, with 7 bases that match TRBD1. Sequenced here: PBMCs, sampled on the day of the first yellow fever vaccination. DNA of the CDR3: TGTGCCAGCAGCTTAGGCAGGGGGTCTAACACTGAAGCTTTCTTT. Translated: CASSLGRGSNTEAFF.